These 25 T cell receptor beta chains were all obtained from the same sample, sequenced in a study of T-cell reconstitution after alpha-beta-depleted transplantation in children (dated by TCRdb to the mid-2010s). Preparation of the library involved PCR. These reads were obtained on an Illumina HiSeq 2500. TCR libraries were prepared with molecular barcoding, using unique molecular identifiers to normalize TCRbeta repertoire quantification. In-frame beta chains were kept once TCRdb had trimmed the public reads at Q25 with fastp and called clones with MiXCR. When rows share a CDR3 protein, they turn into one entry using the most common DNA and genes. Counted in this sample were 200,000 to 300,000 distinct CDR3 sequences; 12% of them appeared once. The ten most abundant clones make up around 2.5% of the sample. Sequencing used PBMCs from the stem cell graft donor, obtained from the stem cell graft. Receptors originate from a human donor who donated a stem cell graft to a child with acute lymphoblastic leukemia.

The CDR3 coding sequence is TGTGCCAGCTCACCCGGAGAGGTAGGCTACGAGCAGTACTTC. It specifies CASSPGEVGYEQYF. The rearrangement uses TRBV18 and TRBJ2-7; D ambiguous. Trimming took off 3 bases at V and 3 bases at J, with 12 bases between the two ends. The germline CDR1 and CDR2 sequences are KGHSH and LQKENI. The CDR3 extends over 14 amino acids.

This clonotype was picked up many times. This sequence joins TRBV20-1 and TRBJ2-2; no clear D gene. The ends were cut back, 3 bases at V and 3 bases at J, with 5 bases in the middle. From germline, CDR1 is DFQATT and CDR2 SNEGSKA (reference sequence). The CDR3 extends over 12 amino acids. The CDR3 nucleotides read TGCAGTGCTAGCAGATACACCGGGGAGCTGTTTTTT. Its protein is CSASRYTGELFF.

About this clonotype: The germline gene is not matched at one end of the junction; a read error may be the cause. The chain combines TRBV4-1 with TRBJ2-2, with D uncertain. There are 11 residues in the CDR3. The germline gives CDR1 MGHRA, CDR2 YSYEKL. This CDR3 is CACSQTGELFF. CDR3 DNA: TGCGCCTGCAGCCAAACCGGGGAGCTGTTTTTT.

This clonotype occurred many times. The genes are TRBV6-5 and TRBJ1-5, with D perhaps matching TRBD1 (5 bases). Germline values: CDR1 MNHEY, CDR2 SVGAGI. Trimming shortened V by 2 bases and J by 0 bases, and 5 bases separated the two germline ends. This CDR3 comprises 14 residues. The CDR3 DNA reads as TGTGCCAGCAGTTACCAGGGTAGCAATCAGCCCCAGCATTTT. Its translation: CASSYQGSNQPQHF.

V usage is TRBV30 and J usage is TRBJ2-7, with D possibly being TRBD1 (5 bases). This CDR3 comprises 13 residues. V lost 0 bases to trimming and J lost 2 bases, with 8 bases between them. The V gene's germline CDR1 is GTSNPN and CDR2 SVGIG (reference sequence). The CDR3 DNA is TGTGCCTGGAGTGTACAAGGGGCCTACGAGCAGTACTTC. It specifies CAWSVQGAYEQYF.

This clonotype was counted between two and nine times. The CDR3 coding sequence is TGTGCCTGGATTCAAGCTAGCGGGAGGTCTGGCGGGGAGCTGTTTTTT. This encodes CAWIQASGRSGGELFF. The chain carries TRBV30 and TRBJ2-2, with 11 bases that match TRBD2. The CDR3 runs 16 residues. Germline lookup yields CDR1 GTSNPN and CDR2 SVGIG (reference sequence). With 4 bases clipped from V and 7 bases from J, the junction kept 11 bases outside the gene matches.

This clonotype has just a few counts. The V gene is TRBV28, the J gene TRBJ2-2; 9 bases fit TRBD1. Germline V lookup: CDR1 MDHEN, CDR2 SYDVKM. The CDR3 spans 17 residues. J was trimmed by 2 bases and V by 6 bases; bases with no gene match: 10. The CDR3 DNA follows: TGTGCCAGCAGGGCGACAGGGGGTGACCTCAACACCGGGGAGCTGTTTTTT. Translated: CASRATGGDLNTGELFF.

This clonotype was counted many times. The J gene is TRBJ1-3, the V gene TRBV15, with TRBD1 matching over 11 bases. Germline values: CDR1 LNHNV, CDR2 YYDKDF (reference sequence). V gave up 5 bases and J gave up 2 bases; unmatched junction bases: 5. The CDR3 extends over 16 amino acids. This CDR3 reads CATSPDRGLAGNTIYF. In DNA form, the CDR3 reads TGTGCCACCAGCCCGGACAGGGGGCTTGCTGGAAACACCATATATTTT.

In its sample, this clonotype was seen many times. The chain carries TRBV28 and TRBJ2-7; TRBD2 matches at 12 bases. The CDR3 is 16 amino acids. From germline, CDR1 is MDHEN and CDR2 SYDVKM. The junction had 13 bases not matched to a gene; V was cut back by 6 bases and J by 7 bases. In DNA form, the CDR3 reads TGTGCCAGCAGCCTAACCCCTAGCGGGAGGGCCGGTGAGCAGTACTTC. This codes for CASSLTPSGRAGEQYF.

There are many counts of this clonotype. The CDR3 is CASSVGGTSQETQYF. The CDR3 region has the DNA TGTGCCAGCAGCGTAGGTGGGACTAGCCAAGAGACCCAGTACTTC. J is TRBJ2-5 and V is TRBV9; TRBD2 matches at 8 bases. CDR3 size: 15 residues. The ends lost 0 bases at V and 1 base at J; junction bases unmatched: 2. Looked up from germline, CDR1 is SGDLS and CDR2 is YYNGEE.

CDR3 residues: CASNPGLNSYNEQFF. The CDR3 DNA follows: TGTGCCAGCAATCCGGGACTGAACTCCTACAATGAGCAGTTCTTC. The V call is TRBV6-2 or TRBV6-3, the J call TRBJ2-1, with D possibly matching TRBD2 (6 bases). The CDR3 is 15 amino acids. Germline CDR1 reads MNHEY; CDR2 reads SVGEGT. The V and J ends lost 7 bases and 0 bases respectively, with 13 bases between them.

This clonotype was counted ten times or more. The chain uses TRBV7-9 and TRBJ2-1; TRBD2 might be the D (5 bases). Germline CDR1 and CDR2: SEHNR and FQNEAQ (reference sequence). The V gene lost 5 bases and the J gene lost 7 bases, with 15 bases spanning the gap. The CDR3 length is 14 residues. The CDR3, as DNA: TGTGCCAGCAGCCCCGACCGGACTCCAAATGAGCAGTTCTTC. Amino acid sequence: CASSPDRTPNEQFF.

The chain is built from TRBV28 and TRBJ1-3; D is unresolved. CDR1 and CDR2 (germline): MDHEN, SYDVKM. Between the trimmed V and J ends, which lost 3 bases and 0 bases, there was a span of 6 bases. The CDR3 covers 14 residues. CDR3: CASSFSNSGNTIYF. In DNA form, the CDR3 reads TGTGCCAGCAGTTTTTCTAACTCTGGAAACACCATATATTTT.

This clonotype was found many times. The CDR3 bases are TGCGCCAGCAGCGGCTCCCAGCACACTGAAGCTTTCTTT. It is translated as CASSGSQHTEAFF. This sequence joins TRBV5-1 and TRBJ1-1; no reliable D call. The germline V gene has CDR1 SGHRS and CDR2 YFSETQ. This CDR3 is 13 amino acids long. Deletions cut 4 bases from V and 3 bases from J, with 10 bases between.

The chain is built from TRBV20-1 and TRBJ1-5, with D hard to call. CDR3 length: 16 residues. CDR1 and CDR2 from the germline V gene are DFQATT and SNEGSKA (reference sequence). V was shortened by 0 bases and J by 2 bases, with 14 bases between the two germline ends. The CDR3 sequence: CSARDGRVGGNQPQHF. The CDR3 DNA is TGCAGTGCTAGAGATGGGAGGGTTGGAGGCAATCAGCCCCAGCATTTT.

This clonotype has more than one count but fewer than ten. The chain carries TRBV6-2 or TRBV6-3 and TRBJ2-1; 9 bases are shared with TRBD2. The germline gives CDR1 MNHEY, CDR2 SVGEGT. This CDR3 region has 18 residues. After removal of 2 bases from V and 2 bases from J, the junction contained 10 bases not matched to a gene. The DNA of the CDR3 is TGTGCCAGCAGTTACGTGGGTAGCGGGAGTTTCACCTACAATGAGCAGTTCTTC. Translation: CASSYVGSGSFTYNEQFF.

This clonotype was detected ten times or more. V and J are TRBV6-2 or TRBV6-3 and TRBJ2-2; D is unclear. This CDR3 has 16 amino acids. The V gene lost 6 bases and the J gene lost 6 bases, with 20 bases spanning the gap. Germline V gives CDR1 MNHEY, CDR2 SVGEGT. Written as DNA, the CDR3 is TGTGCCAGCAGCCGCAGACTCCCCTCTAATGCCGGGGAGCTGTTTTTT. Its protein product is CASSRRLPSNAGELFF.

This clonotype was observed at least ten times. The chain couples TRBV13 to TRBJ2-7; 9 nucleotides align to TRBD1. Germline loops: CDR1 PRHDT, CDR2 FYEKMQ (reference sequence). The CDR3 loop spans 14 amino acids. The J segment lost 6 bases and the V segment lost 5 bases, leaving 8 bases of the junction unmatched. CDR3 sequence: CASSPFDRGSEQYF. The CDR3 DNA reads TGTGCCAGCAGCCCATTCGACAGGGGGTCCGAGCAGTACTTC.

This clonotype came up a few times. V gene TRBV7-9 combines with J gene TRBJ2-5; D is uncertain. V was shortened by 5 bases and J by 5 bases, with 24 bases between the two germline ends. Germline-derived CDR1 and CDR2 are SEHNR and FQNEAQ (reference sequence). There are 17 residues in the CDR3. CDR3 protein: CASSLPYLRGVDETQYF. DNA of the CDR3: TGTGCCAGCAGCCTGCCCTATTTGCGCGGCGTCGATGAGACCCAGTACTTC. Full variable domain (missing parts from reference TRBV7-9 and TRBJ2-5): DTGVSQNPRHKITKRGQNVTFRCDPISEHNRLYWYRQTLGQGPEFLTYFQNEAQLEKSRLLSDRFSAERPKGSFSTLEIQRTEQGDSAMYLCASSLPYLRGVDETQYFGPGTRLLVL.

This clonotype was observed at least ten times. The chain couples TRBV20-1 to TRBJ2-3, with D unresolved. Trimming took 5 bases from V and 2 from J, leaving 17 bases between them. CDR1 is DFQATT, CDR2 SNEGSKA, per germline (reference sequence). The CDR3 spans 15 residues. CDR3 nucleotide sequence: TGCAGTGCTCATGGAGCCGCATCAAACACAGATACGCAGTATTTT. This translates into CSAHGAASNTDTQYF.

This clonotype was seen only once. This may be a read error: a much more frequent sequence differs by one nucleotide. The J gene is TRBJ1-5, the V gene TRBV6-2 or TRBV6-3, with D tentatively TRBD1 (6 bases). CDR1 is MNHEY, CDR2 SVGEGT, per germline. CDR3 size: 12 residues. The V end was cut by 6 bases, the J end by 8 bases, with 11 bases between. CDR3 nucleotide sequence: TGTGCCAGCAGAACACAGGGAGAGCCCCAGCATTTT. Translation: CASRTQGEPQHF.

The table lists this clonotype with many counts. This chain joins TRBV4-2 and TRBJ2-4; no definite D call. V lost 0 bases and J lost 0, with 9 bases in between. CDR3 size: 16 residues. Germline values: CDR1 LGHNA, CDR2 YNFKEQ. CDR3 nucleotide sequence: TGTGCCAGCAGCCAAGACGGCAGCTTAGCCAAAAACATTCAGTACTTC. It encodes CASSQDGSLAKNIQYF.

This clonotype was counted ten times or more. The J gene is TRBJ1-5, the V gene TRBV24-1, with TRBD1 as a possible D gene (5 bases). The CDR3 covers 17 residues. V was shortened by 5 bases and J by 1 base, with 17 bases between the two germline ends. Germline V gene sequence: CDR1 KGHDR, CDR2 SFDVKD. CDR3 loop: CATSGARPGQSNQPQHF. CDR3 bases: TGTGCCACCAGTGGGGCCAGACCAGGGCAAAGCAATCAGCCCCAGCATTTT.

This clonotype was picked up one time. The chain joins TRBV4-3 to TRBJ2-3; the D gene could be TRBD1 or TRBD2 (5 bases each). Germline lookup yields CDR1 LGHNA and CDR2 YSLEER. Trimming took 0 bases from V and 3 from J, leaving 16 bases between them. The CDR3 is made up of 17 amino acids. The CDR3 reads CASSQESHLWGTDTQYF. In DNA, the CDR3 is TGCGCCAGCAGCCAAGAAAGCCATCTGTGGGGGACAGATACGCAGTATTTT.

This clonotype was seen many times. V and J are TRBV5-1 and TRBJ2-1; TRBD2 aligns across 14 bases. V lost 0 bases, J lost 6 bases, and 14 bases stayed unmatched. The CDR3 loop spans 20 amino acids. Per germline, CDR1 SGHRS and CDR2 YFSETQ. This chain's CDR3 is CASSLGRGLAGDPSPNEQFF. Here the CDR3 DNA reads TGCGCCAGCAGCTTGGGCCGGGGACTAGCGGGAGACCCCTCCCCCAATGAGCAGTTCTTC.